This TCR beta chain was obtained from a study of T cells in Graves' hyperthyroidism and ophthalmopathy. Background on the study: Peripheral blood draws took place at initial diagnosis, ahead of any treatment. Study-level points and caveats: The model predicted ophthalmopathy a median about 6.6 months before onset.

Recently diagnosed hyperthyroidism of less than 2 months' duration affected patients aged 18 to 65. Diagnostic decisions used clinical symptoms, serum thyroxine and TRAb, thyroid ultrasound and orbital computed tomography. This clonotype has ten or more counts. Its target is unknown. Amplification of TCR beta CDR3 regions was performed using RNA transcripts as template. First-round RT-PCR targeting the TCR CDR3 was performed with the HTBI primer set. TCRdb re-derived calls from the multiplex PCR reads in MiXCR, one entry per CDR3 protein. The sample lists under 130,000 distinct CDR3 sequences; roughly 47% were seen once. The receptor's source is a man aged 35-49 years with Graves' hyperthyroidism. Sequencing input: blood.

As DNA, the CDR3 is TGTGCCAGCAGCTCCTTCCCGGAAGATACGCAGTATTTT. It translates to CASSSFPEDTQYF. The chain has TRBV7-3 and TRBJ2-3; D is unclear. V lost 4 bases and J lost 5, with 10 bases in between. Germline V gene lookup returns CDR1 SGHTA and CDR2 FQGTGA. The CDR3 spans 13 residues.